Following are 22 T cell receptor beta chains from one sample sequenced in a study of T cell clonality in common variable immunodeficiency. Whole-study findings and limits: Common variable immunodeficiency TCR beta sequences reportedly had fewer deletions and N-nucleotide insertions.

Antigens of these TCRs are unknown. TCRdb's copy holds only in-frame clones and misses some; the assay was immunoSEQ multiplex PCR. The sample includes tens of thousands of clones, none of them occurring once. The sample consisted of peripheral blood mononuclear cells. The receptors here all came from a human donor with common variable immunodeficiency.

This clone was detected many times. The read is 3 residues too short to cover the CDR3 end, so that end is filled in from the germline J gene. This sequence joins TRBV20-1 and TRBJ2-3; D might be TRBD2 (5 bases). Trimming took off 0 bases at V and 2 bases at J, with 12 bases between the two ends. The CDR3 spans 15 residues. CDR1 DFQATT and CDR2 SNEGSKA come from the germline V gene (reference sequence). The CDR3 sequence is CSARDQRVSTDTQYF. The sequenced part of the CDR3 DNA is TGCAGTGCTAGAGATCAGAGGGTATCCACAGATACG.

About this clone: The CDR3 is cut off 3 residues early in the read; its end comes from the germline J gene. This chain connects TRBV19 to TRBJ1-5, with a weak D call TRBD1 (5 bases). Germline values: CDR1 LNHDA, CDR2 SQIVND (reference sequence). Trimming stripped 7 bases from V and 0 bases from J, with 13 bases between. This CDR3 region has 15 residues. The sequenced CDR3 bases are TGTGCCAGTACAATGGGGCATTCTAGCAATCAGCCC. Its protein product is CASTMGHSSNQP. In full, the CDR3 is CASTMGHSSNQPQHF.

This clone was observed many times. CDR3 amino acids: CASSWGRGLSGNTIYF. The CDR3 bases that were read are TGCGCCAGCAGCTGGGGGAGGGGACTCTCTGGAAACACC. The rearrangement links TRBV5-1 to TRBJ1-3, with D possibly matching TRBD1 (5 bases). The read terminates 3 residues before the CDR3 end, so the remaining end is supplied by the germline J gene. Germline CDR1 is SGHRS and CDR2 is YFSETQ. V lost 3 bases, J lost 0 bases, and 13 bases lay in between. CDR3 length: 16 amino acids.

There are many counts of this clone. The read falls 3 residues short of the CDR3 end, and the missing part is taken from the germline J gene. The chain recombines TRBV5-4 with TRBJ2-7; maybe TRBD2 (6 bases). Trimming left V 4 bases short and J 6 bases short, with 14 bases between. The CDR3 extends over 13 amino acids. Germline CDR1 is SGHNT and CDR2 is YYREEE (reference sequence). The sequenced part of the CDR3 DNA is TGTGCCAGCAGCCCTCTCGGGGGTATCGAG. It translates to CASSPLGGIE. The CDR3 in its entirety is CASSPLGGIEQYF.

Many counts were recorded for this clone. Coverage ceases 3 residues before the CDR3 finishes, and the germline J gene fills in the end. This rearrangement joins TRBV2 to TRBJ1-4; a weak D match, TRBD1 (6 bases). Germline CDR1 and CDR2: SNHLY and FYNNEI. V was clipped by 4 bases and J by 7 bases, with 16 bases between them. The CDR3 is made up of 15 amino acids. The DNA read from the CDR3 is TGTGCCAGCAGTGCCTACGACAGGCCCCGTGAAAAA. Its protein product is CASSAYDRPREK. From start to end, the CDR3 is CASSAYDRPREKLFF.

The table lists this clone with many counts. The read halts 3 residues ahead of the CDR3 end, with the missing end drawn from the germline J gene. V is TRBV5-1 and J is TRBJ2-7, with D perhaps TRBD2 (6 bases). Germline CDR1 is SGHRS and CDR2 is YFSETQ. V gave up 4 bases and J gave up 6 bases, with 17 bases separating them. The CDR3 has 14 residues. The CDR3 bases that were read are TGCGCCAGCAGCCTAGCGACCCTTGGGGGCGAG. Protein product: CASSLATLGGE. The full CDR3 reads CASSLATLGGEQYF.

This clone was detected many times. The CDR3 here is CAWITGLAGVPPTDTQYF. The covered CDR3 bases are TGTGCCTGGATCACCGGGCTAGCGGGGGTACCACCCACAGATACG. The chain links TRBV30 to TRBJ2-3, with 10 bases fitting TRBD2. The read halts 3 residues ahead of the CDR3 end, with the missing end drawn from the germline J gene. Germline lookup yields CDR1 GTSNPN and CDR2 SVGIG (reference sequence). The CDR3 totals 18 residues. The trim removed 4 bases at V and 2 bases at J, leaving 15 bases unmatched.

This clone was detected ten times or more. The read halts 3 residues ahead of the CDR3 end, with the missing end drawn from the germline J gene. The V gene is TRBV6-2 or TRBV6-3, the J gene TRBJ1-5, with 7 bases identical to TRBD1. The ends lost 6 bases at V and 6 bases at J; junction bases unmatched: 2. Germline loops: CDR1 MNHEY, CDR2 SVGEGT. The CDR3 spans 12 residues. The CDR3 bases that were read are TGTGCCAGCAGGACAGGGATTCAGCCC. It encodes CASRTGIQP. The CDR3 in full is CASRTGIQPQHF.

This clone was seen repeatedly, ten times or more. The sequenced CDR3 bases are TGCGCCAGCAGCTGGACTAGCGGGGGCGGAGCAGAGACC. This sequence encodes CASSWTSGGGAET. The full CDR3 protein is CASSWTSGGGAETQYF. The rearrangement links TRBV5-1 to TRBJ2-5, with 13 bases fitting TRBD2. From the germline J gene comes the end of the CDR3, since the read stops 3 residues before it. Germline-derived CDR1 and CDR2 are SGHRS and YFSETQ. This CDR3 has 16 amino acids. Losses at the gene ends were 3 bases for V and 4 bases for J; bases not matched to a gene: 6.

This clone was detected many times. The read terminates 3 residues before the CDR3 end, so the remaining end is supplied by the germline J gene. J is TRBJ2-5 and V is TRBV5-1; TRBD2 matches 11 bases. V gave up 0 bases and J gave up 4 bases; unmatched junction bases: 5. Per germline, CDR1 SGHRS and CDR2 YFSETQ. CDR3 length equals 16 residues. CDR3 amino acids: CASSLVAGGPRETQYF. The sequenced CDR3 bases are TGCGCCAGCAGCTTGGTAGCGGGGGGGCCACGAGAGACC.

With regard to this clone: The observed sequence ends 3 residues before the CDR3 terminus, with the missing tail filled in from the germline J gene. Within the sample, other DNA sequences also encode this same CDR3. The chain joins TRBV6-1 to TRBJ1-2; 7 positions agree with TRBD1. CDR3 size: 13 residues. CDR1 and CDR2 from the germline V gene are MNHNS and SASEGT. The CDR3 reads CASSVSGGRGYTF. The sequenced part of the CDR3 DNA is TGTGCCAGCAGTGTGTCAGGGGGGAGGGGC.

This clone was observed at least ten times. The observed sequence ends 3 residues before the CDR3 terminus, with the missing tail filled in from the germline J gene. J is TRBJ2-2 and V is TRBV20-1; D possibly corresponds to TRBD2 (6 bases). This CDR3 spans 16 amino acids. Trimming stripped 1 base from V and 0 bases from J, with 12 bases between. CDR1 and CDR2 from the germline V gene are DFQATT and SNEGSKA (reference sequence). The CDR3 region is CSARAGGAANTGELFF. The sequenced part of the CDR3 DNA is TGCAGTGCTAGAGCGGGCGGGGCGGCGAACACCGGGGAG.

This clone was picked up many times. The CDR3 goes on 3 residues after the read ends, and that part is filled in from the germline J gene. The V and J genes are TRBV5-4 and TRBJ2-3; D is unresolved. Germline values: CDR1 SGHNT, CDR2 YYREEE (reference sequence). Trimming removed 3 bases from V and 7 bases from J, with 6 bases in between. CDR3 size: 11 residues. CDR3 bases read: TGTGCCAGCAGCTACAGAAATACG. This sequence encodes CASSYRNT. The full CDR3 protein reads CASSYRNTQYF.

This clone was recorded at least ten times. The read stops 3 residues short of the end of the CDR3; the missing end is completed from the germline J gene. This chain links TRBV19 with TRBJ2-2; TRBD1 is a possible D gene (5 bases). V was pared by 3 bases and J by 5 bases, with 13 bases between. CDR3 length equals 15 residues. CDR1 LNHDA and CDR2 SQIVND come from the germline V gene (reference sequence). CDR3 sequence: CASSMVRQPTGELFF. Incomplete CDR3 DNA: TGTGCCAGTAGTATGGTGAGACAGCCGACCGGGGAG.

This clone was observed many times. Read data end 3 residues before the CDR3 end; the end is taken from the germline J gene. The chain carries TRBV29-1 and TRBJ1-4, with a weak D call TRBD1 (5 bases). This CDR3 has 14 amino acids. Trimming stripped 0 bases from V and 6 bases from J, with 11 bases between. The germline gives CDR1 SQVTM, CDR2 ANQGSEA. The CDR3 sequence is CSVEDPRVDEKLFF. The part of the CDR3 DNA that was read is TGCAGCGTTGAAGATCCCAGGGTTGATGAAAAA. The variable domain in full, completed from reference TRBV29-1 and TRBJ1-4, reads SAVISQKPSRDICQRGTSLTIQCQVDSQVTMMFWYRQQPGQSLTLIATANQGSEATYESGFVIDKFPISRPNLTFSTLTVSNMSPEDSSIYLCSVEDPRVDEKLFFGSGTQLSVL.

This clone was observed at least ten times. An end of the junction differs from the germline gene, which may be a read error. The sequence runs out 3 residues before the end of the CDR3; the remainder is reconstructed from the germline J gene. The rearrangement uses TRBV4-2 and TRBJ2-5, with 12 bases aligning to TRBD2. The CDR3 spans 18 residues. Germline V lookup: CDR1 LGHNA, CDR2 YNFKEQ. The CDR3 region is CASSQELAGGNLDETQYF. The CDR3 DNA, read in part, is TGCGCCAGCAGCCAAGAACTAGCGGGGGGAAACCTAGACGAGACC.

In this sample, this clone turned up many times. The read terminates 3 residues before the CDR3 end, so the remaining end is supplied by the germline J gene. The rearrangement joins TRBV5-4 to TRBJ2-5; 12 nucleotides match TRBD2. CDR1 is SGHNT and CDR2 is YYREEE in the germline V gene (reference sequence). The CDR3 has 15 amino acids. Unmatched junction bases numbered 4, after V lost 4 bases and J lost 3 bases. The CDR3 spells CASSRRLAGEETQYF. CDR3 DNA, as far as it was read: TGTGCCAGCAGCCGGAGACTAGCGGGGGAAGAGACC.

This clone has at least ten counts. The sequenced CDR3 bases are TGTGCCAGCAGTTACGGACAGGGGGGAGAGACC. This translates into CASSYGQGGET. The whole CDR3 region reads CASSYGQGGETQYF. This chain joins TRBV6-2 or TRBV6-3 and TRBJ2-5; 10 nucleotides agree with TRBD1. Read coverage stops 3 residues before the CDR3 terminus; the germline J gene supplies the remainder. The CDR3 is made up of 14 amino acids. The trim removed 2 bases at V and 4 bases at J, leaving 1 base unmatched. Germline CDR1 MNHEY, CDR2 SVGEGT.

This clone has ten or more counts. With the read ending 3 residues before the CDR3 end, the germline J gene is used to fill in that end. The genes are TRBV27 and TRBJ2-7; TRBD2 aligns across 12 bases. Germline V CDR1 and CDR2: MNHEY, SMNVEV (reference sequence). This CDR3 region has 16 residues. V gave up 6 bases and J gave up 3 bases; unmatched junction bases: 9. The CDR3 here is CASRFSASGGDYEQYF. CDR3 DNA (partial): TGTGCCAGCAGATTCTCGGCTAGCGGGGGGGACTACGAG.

This clone was observed at least ten times. Read coverage stops 3 residues before the CDR3 terminus; the germline J gene supplies the remainder. The gene calls are TRBV2 and TRBJ2-2, with 8 bases lining up with TRBD2. The germline V gene encodes CDR1 SNHLY and CDR2 FYNNEI. This CDR3 is built from 16 residues. J gave up 7 bases and V 4 bases, and 11 bases lay outside the gene matches. This chain's CDR3 is CASSARGGGYSGELFF. Incomplete CDR3 DNA: TGTGCCAGCAGTGCGCGTGGCGGGGGGTACAGCGGGGAG.

This clone was seen ten or more times. The read ends 3 residues before the CDR3 terminus; that terminus is restored from the germline J gene. The chain recombines TRBV28 with TRBJ1-3; D gene unclear. CDR1 and CDR2 (germline): MDHEN, SYDVKM. The CDR3 is 14 residues long. The germline V and J ends were trimmed by 2 bases and 4 bases, with 9 bases remaining between them. The CDR3 is CASSLRGGGNTIYF. The part of the CDR3 DNA that was read is TGTGCCAGCAGTTTACGGGGTGGAGGAAACACC.

The sample holds many counts of this clone. The read ends 3 residues before the CDR3 terminus; that terminus is restored from the germline J gene. V is TRBV6-2 or TRBV6-3 and J is TRBJ2-3; D is undetermined. V dropped 6 bases and J dropped 5 bases, with 6 bases sitting between them. Germline V CDR1 and CDR2: MNHEY, SVGEGT. The CDR3 spans 11 residues. CDR3 DNA (partial): TGTGCCAGCAGCCCTTTAGATACG. Amino acid sequence: CASSPLDT. The entire CDR3 protein is CASSPLDTQYF.